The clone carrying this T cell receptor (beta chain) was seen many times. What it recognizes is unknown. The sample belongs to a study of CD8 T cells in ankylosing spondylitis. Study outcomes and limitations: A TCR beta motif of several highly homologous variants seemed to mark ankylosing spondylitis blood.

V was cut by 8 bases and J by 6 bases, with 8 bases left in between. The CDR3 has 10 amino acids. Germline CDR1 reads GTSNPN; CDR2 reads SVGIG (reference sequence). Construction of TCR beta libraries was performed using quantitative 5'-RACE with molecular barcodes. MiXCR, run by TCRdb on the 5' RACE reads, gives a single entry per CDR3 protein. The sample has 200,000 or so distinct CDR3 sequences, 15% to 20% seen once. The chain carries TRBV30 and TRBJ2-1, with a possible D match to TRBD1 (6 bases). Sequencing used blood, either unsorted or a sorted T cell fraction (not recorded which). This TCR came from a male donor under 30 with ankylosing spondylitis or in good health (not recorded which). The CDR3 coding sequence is TGTGCCGGACAGCTCAATGAGCAGTTCTTC. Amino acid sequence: CAGQLNEQFF.